Below, 18 T cell receptor beta chains from the same sample are listed, as sequenced in a study of blood T cell repertoires in COVID-19. Profiling relied on immunoSEQ multiplex PCR, and the TCRdb table lists in-frame clones only, not all of them. The data show around 60,000 clones, approximately 77% seen once. The sample was peripheral blood. These receptors came from a human donor in a cohort sampled during active COVID-19.

The chain has TRBV12-5 and TRBJ2-2, with D perhaps TRBD1 (5 bases). Germline-derived CDR1 and CDR2 are LGHNT and FRNRAP. V was cut by 1 base and J by 4 bases, with 10 bases left in between. CDR3 length: 15 residues. CDR3 in amino acids: CASGLARVGTGELFF. The CDR3 bases are TGTGCTAGTGGTTTGGCCAGGGTAGGCACCGGGGAGCTGTTTTTT.

The V gene is TRBV4-1, the J gene TRBJ1-2; D uncertain. V shed 0 bases and J shed 7 bases, with 15 bases lying between them. The CDR3 contains 15 residues. Germline V gene sequence: CDR1 MGHRA, CDR2 YSYEKL. CDR3 sequence (DNA): TGCGCCAGCAGCCAAGACTCGAGGCGTTTTGGTGGCTACACCTTC. Its protein is CASSQDSRRFGGYTF.

CDR3 loop: CASSESLASYEQYF. CDR3 nucleotides: TGCGCCAGCAGTGAGTCGCTGGCCTCCTACGAGCAGTACTTC. The chain has TRBV10-1 and TRBJ2-7; unclear D gene. The CDR3 sequence is 14 residues long. The germline V gene encodes CDR1 WNHNN and CDR2 SYGVQD (reference sequence). Trimming took 0 bases from V and 0 from J, leaving 6 bases between them.

A single count supports this clone. The V call is TRBV13, the J call TRBJ2-1; 7 positions agree with TRBD2. V shed 6 bases, J shed 8 bases, and the junction held 10 bases outside the gene matches. Germline CDR1 reads PRHDT; CDR2 reads FYEKMQ (reference sequence). CDR3 length: 14 residues. DNA of the CDR3: TGTGCCAGCAGTCTCGGCGGGAGTAGCTATGAGCAGTTCTTC. Amino acid sequence: CASSLGGSSYEQFF. The variable domain in full, completed from reference TRBV13 and TRBJ2-1, reads AAGVIQSPRHLIKEKRETATLKCYPIPRHDTVYWYQQGPGQDPQFLISFYEKMQSDKGSIPDRFSAQQFSDYHSELNMSSLELGDSALYFCASSLGGSSYEQFFGPGTRLTVL.

This chain joins TRBV7-8 and TRBJ2-5; no firm D call. The germline V and J ends were trimmed by 2 bases and 5 bases, with 15 bases remaining between them. Germline CDR1 SGHVS, CDR2 FQNEAQ. CDR3 length: 15 residues. This CDR3 reads CASSLPYSNRETQYF. In nucleotides, the CDR3 is TGTGCCAGCAGCTTACCCTATAGCAATCGGGAGACCCAGTACTTC. Drawing the rest from reference TRBV7-8 and TRBJ2-5, the complete variable domain is GAGVSQSPRYKVAKRGQDVALRCDPISGHVSLFWYQQALGQGPEFLTYFQNEAQLDKSGLPSDRFFAERPEGSVSTLKIQRTQQEDSAVYLCASSLPYSNRETQYFGPGTRLLVL.

V is TRBV24-1 and J is TRBJ2-3, with D uncertain. CDR1 KGHDR and CDR2 SFDVKD come from the germline V gene. The CDR3 runs to 13 residues. V lost 2 bases to trimming and J lost 0 bases, with 2 bases between them. CDR3 nucleotides: TGTGCCACCAGTGATTCGAGCACAGATACGCAGTATTTT. Translated, it gives CATSDSSTDTQYF.

The rearrangement joins TRBV2 to TRBJ1-2; 7 bases agree with TRBD1. The CDR3 has 15 residues. Germline values: CDR1 SNHLY, CDR2 FYNNEI. The V segment lost 7 bases and the J segment 1 base; nucleotides outside the gene matches: 9. Here the CDR3 reads CASKTEQGLNYGYTF. The CDR3 coding sequence is TGTGCCAGCAAAACCGAACAGGGGCTTAACTATGGCTACACCTTC. Drawing the rest from reference TRBV2 and TRBJ1-2, the complete variable domain is EPEVTQTPSHQVTQMGQEVILRCVPISNHLYFYWYRQILGQKVEFLVSFYNNEISEKSEIFDDQFSVERPDGSNFTLKIRSTKLEDSAMYFCASKTEQGLNYGYTFGSGTRLTVV.

This clone was counted a few times. This chain connects TRBV29-1 to TRBJ2-1; weak D call: TRBD2 (6 bases). CDR1 SQVTM and CDR2 ANQGSEA come from the germline V gene. The CDR3 has 13 residues. Trimming took 2 bases from V and 7 from J, leaving 12 bases between them. DNA of the CDR3: TGCAGCGTTGAAAAACAGGCGGGGAATGAGCAGTTCTTC. It codes for CSVEKQAGNEQFF.

The chain uses TRBV28 and TRBJ2-7; 7 positions match TRBD2. This CDR3 has 14 amino acids. The germline V gene encodes CDR1 MDHEN and CDR2 SYDVKM. Losses at the gene ends were 8 bases for V and 1 base for J; bases not matched to a gene: 8. The CDR3 spells CASFRSGKSYEQYF. CDR3 DNA sequence: TGTGCCAGCTTTAGGAGCGGGAAATCCTACGAGCAGTACTTC.

V gene TRBV6-5 combines with J gene TRBJ2-2; possible D gene TRBD2, 5 bases. In germline, CDR1 is MNHEY, CDR2 SVGAGI. Trimming cost V 0 bases and J 0 bases, with 8 bases left between them. This CDR3 spans 16 amino acids. CDR3 DNA: TGTGCCAGCAGTTACTCGCGGGCACCGAACACCGGGGAGCTGTTTTTT. Its translation: CASSYSRAPNTGELFF.

The chain is built from TRBV28 and TRBJ1-2; perhaps TRBD1 as D (6 bases). In germline, CDR1 is MDHEN, CDR2 SYDVKM. The CDR3 is made up of 14 amino acids. Trimming stripped 3 bases from V and 1 base from J, with 9 bases between. The CDR3 reads CASSFPGVNYGYTF. The CDR3 region has the DNA TGTGCCAGCAGTTTTCCAGGGGTTAACTATGGCTACACCTTC.

V is TRBV18 and J is TRBJ2-3, with 13 bases lining up with TRBD2. Germline CDR1 KGHSH, CDR2 LQKENI. The trim removed 4 bases at V and 5 bases at J, leaving 6 bases unmatched. CDR3 size: 16 residues. CDR3 loop: CASSLGLAGSGDTQYF. The CDR3 DNA follows: TGTGCCAGCTCACTGGGACTAGCGGGATCGGGAGATACGCAGTATTTT.

The chain is built from TRBV5-5 and TRBJ1-3; D perhaps matches TRBD1 (6 bases). V gave up 4 bases and J gave up 8 bases, with 16 bases separating them. The germline V gene has CDR1 SGHKS and CDR2 YYEKEE (reference sequence). This CDR3 has 14 amino acids. CDR3 sequence (DNA): TGTGCCAGCAGCCTCGGACAGTCCCGGGACACCATATATTTT. It specifies CASSLGQSRDTIYF.

The CDR3 DNA follows: TGTGCCAGCAGTCTCCCCCTGGGGGCGGGAGACCCCTACGAGCAGTACTTC. Translating gives CASSLPLGAGDPYEQYF. V and J are TRBV28 and TRBJ2-7; the D gene is possibly TRBD2 (7 bases). V was pared by 5 bases and J by 2 bases, with 22 bases between. This CDR3 has 17 residues. CDR1 is MDHEN and CDR2 is SYDVKM in the germline V gene.

The V gene is TRBV5-1, the J gene TRBJ2-1; TRBD1 matches at 8 bases. The ends lost 4 bases at V and 2 bases at J; junction bases unmatched: 8. Germline assignment: CDR1 SGHRS and CDR2 YFSETQ. The CDR3 is 16 residues long. The CDR3 region has the DNA TGCGCCAGCAGCAATGGACCACAGGGGGCCTACAATGAGCAGTTCTTC. Translated: CASSNGPQGAYNEQFF.

The gene calls are TRBV6-6 and TRBJ2-3, with a possible D match to TRBD1 (6 bases). Germline values: CDR1 MNHNY, CDR2 SVGAGI (reference sequence). V was cut by 5 bases and J by 0 bases, with 12 bases left in between. The CDR3 runs 15 residues. This CDR3 is CASSPQGYSTDTQYF. The CDR3 DNA reads TGTGCCAGCAGTCCACAGGGTTATAGCACAGATACGCAGTATTTT.

This chain links TRBV4-1 with TRBJ2-7; the D gene is possibly TRBD2 (5 bases). CDR1 and CDR2 (germline): MGHRA, YSYEKL. The CDR3 is made up of 15 amino acids. V dropped 0 bases and J dropped 4 bases, with 13 bases sitting between them. The CDR3 bases are TGCGCCAGCAGCCAAGAGGAGGCCACTAGTTACGAGCAGTACTTC. Its translation: CASSQEEATSYEQYF.

The genes are TRBV2 and TRBJ1-1; no clear D. Trimming took 1 base from V and 1 from J, leaving 7 bases between them. Germline assignment: CDR1 SNHLY and CDR2 FYNNEI. This CDR3 comprises 14 residues. The CDR3 loop reads CASSEGLRNTEAFF. DNA of the CDR3: TGTGCCAGCAGTGAAGGACTGAGGAACACTGAAGCTTTCTTT. Using reference TRBV2 and TRBJ1-1 for the parts outside the CDR3, the full variable domain is EPEVTQTPSHQVTQMGQEVILRCVPISNHLYFYWYRQILGQKVEFLVSFYNNEISEKSEIFDDQFSVERPDGSNFTLKIRSTKLEDSAMYFCASSEGLRNTEAFFGQGTRLTVV.